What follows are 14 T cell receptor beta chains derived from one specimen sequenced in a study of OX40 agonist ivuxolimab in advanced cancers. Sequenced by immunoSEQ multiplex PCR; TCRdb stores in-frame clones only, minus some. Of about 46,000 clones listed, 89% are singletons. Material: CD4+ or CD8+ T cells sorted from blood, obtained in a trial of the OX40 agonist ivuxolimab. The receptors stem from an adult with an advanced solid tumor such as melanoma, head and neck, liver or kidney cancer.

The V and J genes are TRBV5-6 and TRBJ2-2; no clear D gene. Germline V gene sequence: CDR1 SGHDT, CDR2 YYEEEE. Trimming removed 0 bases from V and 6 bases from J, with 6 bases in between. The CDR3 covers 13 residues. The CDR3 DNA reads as TGTGCCAGCAGCTTGGCCCCGGCCGGGGAGCTGTTTTTT. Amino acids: CASSLAPAGELFF.

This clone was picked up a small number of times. CDR3: CASSTRDSNSPLHF. The CDR3 DNA sequence: TGTGCCAGCAGCACCCGGGACAGCAATTCACCCCTCCACTTT. This chain connects TRBV14 to TRBJ1-6; TRBD1 aligns across 7 bases. The CDR3 runs to 14 residues. J gave up 7 bases and V 5 bases, and 5 bases lay outside the gene matches. Germline V lookup: CDR1 SGHDN, CDR2 FVKESK.

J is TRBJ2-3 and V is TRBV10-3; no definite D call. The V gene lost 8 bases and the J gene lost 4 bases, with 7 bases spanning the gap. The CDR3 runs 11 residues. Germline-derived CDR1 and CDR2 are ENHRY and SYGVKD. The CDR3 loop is CAIVEADTQYF. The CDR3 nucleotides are TGTGCCATCGTAGAAGCAGATACGCAGTATTTT.

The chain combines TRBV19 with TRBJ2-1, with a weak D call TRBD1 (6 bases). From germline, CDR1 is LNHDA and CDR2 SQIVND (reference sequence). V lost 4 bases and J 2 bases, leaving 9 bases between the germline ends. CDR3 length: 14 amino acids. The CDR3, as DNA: TGTGCCAGTAGTACCCGGACAGCCTACAATGAGCAGTTCTTC. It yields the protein CASSTRTAYNEQFF.

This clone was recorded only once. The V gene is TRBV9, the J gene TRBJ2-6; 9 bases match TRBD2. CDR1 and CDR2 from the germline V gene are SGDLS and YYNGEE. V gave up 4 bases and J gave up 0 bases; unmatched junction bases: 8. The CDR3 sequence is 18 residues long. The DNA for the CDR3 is TGTGCCAGCAGCCAGACTAGCGGCCAGAGCTCTGGGGCCAACGTCCTGACTTTC. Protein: CASSQTSGQSSGANVLTF.

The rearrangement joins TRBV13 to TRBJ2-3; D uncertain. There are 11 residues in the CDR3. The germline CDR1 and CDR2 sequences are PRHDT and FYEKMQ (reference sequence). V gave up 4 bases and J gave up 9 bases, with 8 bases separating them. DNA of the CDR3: TGTGCCAGCAGCTACGGTGAAACGCAGTATTTT. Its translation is CASSYGETQYF.

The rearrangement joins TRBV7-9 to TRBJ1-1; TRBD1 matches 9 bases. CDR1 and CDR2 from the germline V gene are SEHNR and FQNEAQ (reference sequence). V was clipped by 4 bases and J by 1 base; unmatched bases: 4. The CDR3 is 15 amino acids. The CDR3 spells CASSSRDRANTEAFF. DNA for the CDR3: TGTGCCAGCAGCTCACGGGACAGGGCGAACACTGAAGCTTTCTTT.

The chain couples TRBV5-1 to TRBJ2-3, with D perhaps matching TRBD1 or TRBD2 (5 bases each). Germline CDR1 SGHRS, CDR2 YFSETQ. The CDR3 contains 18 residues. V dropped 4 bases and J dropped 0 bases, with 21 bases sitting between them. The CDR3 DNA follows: TGCGCCAGCAGCATAGCCACCGGGGCGCCGGTCAGCACAGATACGCAGTATTTT. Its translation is CASSIATGAPVSTDTQYF.

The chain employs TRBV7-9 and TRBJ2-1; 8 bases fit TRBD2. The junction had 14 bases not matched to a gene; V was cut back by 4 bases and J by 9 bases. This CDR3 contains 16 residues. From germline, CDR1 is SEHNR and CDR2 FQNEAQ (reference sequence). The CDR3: CASSSDPAGLAGEQFF. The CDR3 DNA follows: TGTGCCAGCAGCTCAGATCCGGCGGGCCTAGCGGGTGAGCAGTTCTTC. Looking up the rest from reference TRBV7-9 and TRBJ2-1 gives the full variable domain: DTGVSQNPRHKITKRGQNVTFRCDPISEHNRLYWYRQTLGQGPEFLTYFQNEAQLEKSRLLSDRFSAERPKGSFSTLEIQRTEQGDSAMYLCASSSDPAGLAGEQFFGPGTRLTVL.

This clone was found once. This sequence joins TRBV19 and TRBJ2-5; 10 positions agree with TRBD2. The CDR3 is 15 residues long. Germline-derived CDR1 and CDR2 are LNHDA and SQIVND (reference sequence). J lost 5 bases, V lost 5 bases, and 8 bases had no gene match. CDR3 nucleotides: TGTGCCAGTAGTGCAGCGGGAGGGCCGCGGGAGACCCAGTACTTC. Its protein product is CASSAAGGPRETQYF. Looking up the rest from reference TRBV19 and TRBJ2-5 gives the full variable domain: DGGITQSPKYLFRKEGQNVTLSCEQNLNHDAMYWYRQDPGQGLRLIYYSQIVNDFQKGDIAEGYSVSREKKESFPLTVTSAQKNPTAFYLCASSAAGGPRETQYFGPGTRLLVL.

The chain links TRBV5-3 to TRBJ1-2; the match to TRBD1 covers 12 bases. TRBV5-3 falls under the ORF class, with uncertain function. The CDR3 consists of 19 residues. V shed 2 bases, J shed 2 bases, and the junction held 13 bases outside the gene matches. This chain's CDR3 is CARSLPRDRGPCKNYGYTF. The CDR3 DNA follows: TGTGCCAGAAGCTTACCCCGGGACAGGGGGCCATGTAAGAACTATGGCTACACCTTC.

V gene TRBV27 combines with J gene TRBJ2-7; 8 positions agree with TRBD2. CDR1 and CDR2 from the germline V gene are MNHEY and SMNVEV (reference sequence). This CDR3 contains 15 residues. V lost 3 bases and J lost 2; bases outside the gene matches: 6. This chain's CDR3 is CASSFGLAGAYEQYF. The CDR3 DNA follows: TGTGCCAGCAGTTTCGGGCTAGCGGGCGCCTACGAGCAGTACTTC.

As DNA, the CDR3 is TGTGCCAGCAGCCCCGAGGAACTGAGCTCCTACGAGCAGTACTTC. It encodes CASSPEELSSYEQYF. The chain is built from TRBV4-2 and TRBJ2-7; D remains unclear. CDR3 length equals 15 residues. Germline assignment: CDR1 LGHNA and CDR2 YNFKEQ. Trimming shortened V by 4 bases and J by 0 bases, and 13 bases separated the two germline ends.

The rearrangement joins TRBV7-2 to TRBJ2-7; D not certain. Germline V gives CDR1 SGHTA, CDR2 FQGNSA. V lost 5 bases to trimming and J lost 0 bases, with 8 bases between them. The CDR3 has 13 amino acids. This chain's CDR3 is CASSPLSSYEQYF. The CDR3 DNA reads TGTGCCAGCAGCCCCCTAAGCTCCTACGAGCAGTACTTC.